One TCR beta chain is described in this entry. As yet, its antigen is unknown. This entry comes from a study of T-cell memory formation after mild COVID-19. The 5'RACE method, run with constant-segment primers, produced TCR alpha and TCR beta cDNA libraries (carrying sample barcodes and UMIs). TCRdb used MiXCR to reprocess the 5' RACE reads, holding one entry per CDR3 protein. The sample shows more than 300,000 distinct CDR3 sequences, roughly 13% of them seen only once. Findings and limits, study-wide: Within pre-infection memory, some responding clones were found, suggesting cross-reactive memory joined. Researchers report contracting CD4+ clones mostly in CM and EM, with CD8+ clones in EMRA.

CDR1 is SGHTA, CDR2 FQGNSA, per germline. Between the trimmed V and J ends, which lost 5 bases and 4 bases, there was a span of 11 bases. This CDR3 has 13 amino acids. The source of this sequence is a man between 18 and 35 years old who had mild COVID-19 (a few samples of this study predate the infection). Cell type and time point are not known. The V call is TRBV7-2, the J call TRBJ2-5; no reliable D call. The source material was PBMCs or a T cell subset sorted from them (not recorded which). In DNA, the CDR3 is TGTGCCAGCAGCAAGCAAGATGGAGAGACCCAGTACTTC. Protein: CASSKQDGETQYF.